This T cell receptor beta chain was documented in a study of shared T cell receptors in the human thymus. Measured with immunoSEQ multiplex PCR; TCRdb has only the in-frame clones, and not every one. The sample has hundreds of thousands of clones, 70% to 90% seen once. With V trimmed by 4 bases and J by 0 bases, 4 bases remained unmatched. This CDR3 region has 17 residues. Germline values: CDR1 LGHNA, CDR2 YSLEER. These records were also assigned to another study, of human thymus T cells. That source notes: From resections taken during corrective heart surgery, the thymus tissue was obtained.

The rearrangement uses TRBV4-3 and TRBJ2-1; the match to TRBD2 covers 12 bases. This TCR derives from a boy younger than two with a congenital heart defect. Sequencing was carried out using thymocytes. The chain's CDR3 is CASSPLTSGSSYNEQFF. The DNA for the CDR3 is TGCGCCAGCAGCCCACTGACTAGCGGGAGCTCCTACAATGAGCAGTTCTTC.